This entry lists 29 T cell receptor beta chains sequenced from one sample in a study of T cell repertoires in cytomegalovirus infection. These receptors are not linked to any known antigen. TCRdb used MiXCR to reprocess the reads, holding one entry per CDR3 protein. The data contain about 740,000 distinct CDR3 sequences, around 31% of them seen just once; the ten biggest clones take up 18%. Material: cultured PBMCs, obtained from culture after CMV antigen stimulation. These receptors all stem from a human donor in good health (CMV status not recorded). Some clones in this sample may be carry-over from other donors' samples.

This chain uses TRBV7-6 with TRBJ2-5; TRBD1 matches 7 bases. CDR1 is SGHVS and CDR2 is FNYEAQ in the germline V gene. This CDR3 contains 13 residues. The ends lost 5 bases at V and 4 bases at J; junction bases unmatched: 4. For the CDR3, the DNA is TGTGCCAGCAGCCGGACAGGAAGAGAGACCCAGTACTTC. Protein: CASSRTGRETQYF.

In this sample, this clonotype turned up many times. The chain joins TRBV7-2 to TRBJ1-1; D gene ambiguous. Looked up from germline, CDR1 is SGHTA and CDR2 is FQGNSA. Trimming took off 4 bases at V and 12 bases at J, with 15 bases between the two ends. The CDR3 runs to 12 residues. CDR3 loop: CASSSDLERPFF. CDR3 DNA: TGTGCCAGCAGCTCTGATCTCGAACGACCTTTCTTT.

The chain employs TRBV11-1 and TRBJ1-1, with D uncertain. Looked up from germline, CDR1 is SGHAT and CDR2 is FQDESV (reference sequence). With 1 base removed from V and 5 bases from J, the gap between germline ends came to 8 bases. The CDR3 consists of 13 residues. CDR3 DNA: TGTGCCAGCAGCTTAGAAATGGGGACTGAAGCTTTCTTT. Its translation is CASSLEMGTEAFF.

The chain combines TRBV20-1 with TRBJ2-7; TRBD1 might be the D (6 bases). V was shortened by 0 bases and J by 2 bases, with 17 bases between the two germline ends. Germline-derived CDR1 and CDR2 are DFQATT and SNEGSKA (reference sequence). There are 16 residues in the CDR3. The CDR3 is CSARDSGTPETYEQYF. CDR3 bases: TGCAGTGCTAGAGACTCCGGGACACCAGAAACCTACGAGCAGTACTTC.

The chain has TRBV4-3 and TRBJ2-1, with a weak D call TRBD2 (5 bases). The ends were cut back, 0 bases at V and 4 bases at J, with 7 bases in the middle. CDR3 size: 14 residues. CDR1 and CDR2 (germline): LGHNA, YSLEER. CDR3 in DNA: TGCGCCAGCAGCCAAGAGGAGCGGTACAATGAGCAGTTCTTC. Amino acids: CASSQEERYNEQFF.

This clonotype was seen only a few times. This chain joins TRBV7-9 and TRBJ2-1; TRBD1 aligns across 9 bases. After removal of 5 bases from V and 8 bases from J, the junction contained 1 base not matched to a gene. CDR3 length: 12 residues. Germline-derived CDR1 and CDR2 are SEHNR and FQNEAQ (reference sequence). This chain's CDR3 is CASSRQGDEQFF. CDR3 nucleotide sequence: TGTGCCAGCAGCAGACAGGGGGATGAGCAGTTCTTC.

There are many counts of this clonotype. V is TRBV7-2 and J is TRBJ1-1; D is unresolved. V lost 3 bases and J 3 bases, leaving 11 bases between the germline ends. The CDR3 sequence is 14 residues long. The V gene's germline CDR1 is SGHTA and CDR2 FQGNSA. The chain's CDR3 is CASSFGPGYTEAFF. The CDR3 region has the DNA TGTGCCAGCAGCTTCGGTCCGGGGTACACTGAAGCTTTCTTT.

This clonotype was observed a handful of times. This chain connects TRBV7-6 to TRBJ1-6; D may be TRBD1 (6 bases). The CDR3 runs 15 residues. V lost 1 base, J lost 9 bases, and 13 bases lay in between. CDR1 SGHVS and CDR2 FNYEAQ come from the germline V gene. The CDR3 sequence is CASSLVGTGSSPLHF. The CDR3 nucleotides read TGTGCCAGCAGCTTAGTAGGCACAGGGTCTTCACCCCTCCACTTT. The full variable domain, completed using reference TRBV7-6 and TRBJ1-6, is GAGVSQSPRYKVTKRGQDVALRCDPISGHVSLYWYRQALGQGPEFLTYFNYEAQQDKSGLPNDRFSAERPEGSISTLTIQRTEQRDSAMYRCASSLVGTGSSPLHFGNGTRLTVT.

The gene calls are TRBV20-1 and TRBJ1-2, with no clear D. The CDR3 is 12 amino acids. Trimming stripped 6 bases from V and 5 bases from J, with 13 bases between. Germline lookup yields CDR1 DFQATT and CDR2 SNEGSKA (reference sequence). This CDR3 is CSASLRGYGYTF. For the CDR3, the DNA is TGCAGTGCCTCCTTAAGAGGGTATGGCTACACCTTC.

The chain uses TRBV11-2 and TRBJ2-1, with TRBD2 matching over 11 bases. V lost 4 bases, J lost 10 bases, and 12 bases stayed unmatched. The length of the CDR3 is 16 residues. Germline V lookup: CDR1 SGHAT, CDR2 FQNNGV. CDR3 region: CASSWLAGGPAGEQFF. CDR3 bases: TGTGCCAGCAGCTGGTTAGCGGGAGGGCCTGCTGGCGAGCAGTTCTTC.

There are many counts of this clonotype. CDR3 sequence (DNA): TGTGCCAGCAGCTTAAACTCGGAACAGCCCCAGCATTTT. Its protein is CASSLNSEQPQHF. This chain connects TRBV7-9 to TRBJ1-5; D unclear. This CDR3 has 13 amino acids. CDR1 SEHNR and CDR2 FQNEAQ come from the germline V gene (reference sequence). Trimming removed 2 bases at V and 7 bases at J, with 9 bases between.

The chain uses TRBV3-1 and TRBJ2-7, with D possibly being TRBD2 (6 bases). The germline gives CDR1 LGHDT, CDR2 YNNKEL (reference sequence). Trimming left V 3 bases short and J 6 bases short, with 21 bases between. The CDR3 is made up of 16 amino acids. The CDR3 region is CASSHRGGTGPSEQYF. The CDR3 DNA reads as TGTGCCAGCAGCCACCGAGGCGGGACGGGGCCCTCCGAGCAGTACTTC.

The count of this clonotype is one. The J gene is TRBJ2-1, the V gene TRBV6-6, with 9 positions matching TRBD1. J gave up 6 bases and V 2 bases, and 5 bases lay outside the gene matches. This CDR3 region has 15 residues. Per germline, CDR1 MNHNY and CDR2 SVGAGI (reference sequence). The CDR3 sequence is CASSYGDRALNEQFF. DNA of the CDR3: TGTGCCAGCAGTTACGGGGACAGGGCCCTCAATGAGCAGTTCTTC.

Only a few counts were recorded for this clonotype. The chain uses TRBV19 and TRBJ2-3, with 10 nucleotides matching TRBD2. The CDR3 spans 15 residues. The germline CDR1 and CDR2 sequences are LNHDA and SQIVND (reference sequence). Trimming cost V 3 bases and J 0 bases; bases outside gene matches: 0. The CDR3 region has the DNA TGTGCCAGTAGTATTAGCGGGAGGAGCACAGATACGCAGTATTTT. This encodes CASSISGRSTDTQYF. The full variable domain, rest sourced from reference TRBV19 and TRBJ2-3, is DGGITQSPKYLFRKEGQNVTLSCEQNLNHDAMYWYRQDPGQGLRLIYYSQIVNDFQKGDIAEGYSVSREKKESFPLTVTSAQKNPTAFYLCASSISGRSTDTQYFGPGTRLTVL.

This clonotype has just a few counts. This chain uses TRBV11-2 with TRBJ1-1; D is perhaps TRBD1 (5 bases). CDR1 is SGHAT and CDR2 is FQNNGV in the germline V gene. This CDR3 region has 16 residues. Trimming left V 10 bases short and J 3 bases short, with 24 bases between. The CDR3 protein is CATGDPGRTGYTEAFF. The CDR3 DNA reads as TGTGCCACCGGGGACCCAGGGCGCACCGGGTACACTGAAGCTTTCTTT.

The chain has TRBV6-7 and TRBJ1-1, with D possibly matching TRBD1 (6 bases). TRBV6-7 is an ORF, with its function uncertain. Trimming stripped 9 bases from V and 0 bases from J, with 14 bases between. This CDR3 is 14 amino acids long. The CDR3 protein is CASPGQTMNTEAFF. CDR3 DNA sequence: TGTGCCAGTCCCGGACAGACTATGAACACTGAAGCTTTCTTT.

This clonotype showed up just a few times. The chain couples TRBV12-3 or TRBV12-4 to TRBJ1-4; 8 bases are shared with TRBD1. This CDR3 is built from 14 residues. V lost 4 bases, J lost 7 bases, and 5 bases stayed unmatched. This CDR3 is CASSSQGASEKLFF. As DNA, the CDR3 is TGTGCCAGCAGTTCCCAGGGGGCGTCTGAAAAACTGTTTTTT.

CDR3 nucleotide sequence: TGTGCCAGCAGTTTGTTGGGACAGGGGGCAGACATTCAGTACTTC. Its protein is CASSLLGQGADIQYF. The rearrangement uses TRBV28 and TRBJ2-4; 12 nucleotides match TRBD1. The CDR3 is made up of 15 amino acids. In germline, CDR1 is MDHEN, CDR2 SYDVKM. V dropped 3 bases and J dropped 8; count of bases not matched to a gene: 5. Supplemented by reference TRBV28 and TRBJ2-4, the full variable domain reads DVKVTQSSRYLVKRTGEKVFLECVQDMDHENMFWYRQDPGLGLRLIYFSYDVKMKEKGDIPEGYSVSREKKERFSLILESASTNQTSMYLCASSLLGQGADIQYFGAGTRLSVL.

The rearrangement links TRBV19 to TRBJ2-1; D gene uncertain. The CDR3 covers 12 residues. Germline loops: CDR1 LNHDA, CDR2 SQIVND (reference sequence). Trimming stripped 3 bases from V and 4 bases from J, with 4 bases between. CDR3 coding DNA: TGTGCCAGTAGTATGAGGTACAATGAGCAGTTCTTC. This codes for CASSMRYNEQFF. The variable domain in full, with the rest retrieved from reference TRBV19 and TRBJ2-1, is DGGITQSPKYLFRKEGQNVTLSCEQNLNHDAMYWYRQDPGQGLRLIYYSQIVNDFQKGDIAEGYSVSREKKESFPLTVTSAQKNPTAFYLCASSMRYNEQFFGPGTRLTVL.

V gene TRBV19 combines with J gene TRBJ2-5; a possible D gene is TRBD2 (7 bases). The CDR3 spans 16 residues. Germline V gene lookup returns CDR1 LNHDA and CDR2 SQIVND (reference sequence). Deletions cut 3 bases from V and 1 base from J, with 15 bases between. CDR3 residues: CASSIHRGGSQETQYF. In DNA form, the CDR3 reads TGTGCCAGTAGTATCCATAGGGGGGGGTCCCAAGAGACCCAGTACTTC.

V usage is TRBV7-2 and J usage is TRBJ2-5; TRBD1 might be the D (5 bases). Per the germline V gene, CDR1 is SGHTA and CDR2 is FQGNSA. Trimming removed 3 bases from V and 3 bases from J, with 11 bases in between. This CDR3 is 14 amino acids long. The CDR3 DNA reads as TGTGCCAGCAGCTTTTTGGGGCCCAAAGAGACCCAGTACTTC. Translated, it gives CASSFLGPKETQYF.

The J gene is TRBJ1-2, the V gene TRBV7-6; D is undetermined. Trimming removed 1 base from V and 3 bases from J, with 6 bases in between. The germline V gene has CDR1 SGHVS and CDR2 FNYEAQ. The CDR3 sequence is 13 residues long. CDR3 sequence reads: CASSLGVDYGYTF. CDR3 in DNA: TGTGCCAGCAGCTTAGGGGTCGACTATGGCTACACCTTC. The full variable domain, with the rest looked up from reference TRBV7-6 and TRBJ1-2, is GAGVSQSPRYKVTKRGQDVALRCDPISGHVSLYWYRQALGQGPEFLTYFNYEAQQDKSGLPNDRFSAERPEGSISTLTIQRTEQRDSAMYRCASSLGVDYGYTFGSGTRLTVV.

This clonotype was seen a few times. The chain combines TRBV6-1 with TRBJ2-7; 10 nucleotides match TRBD1. Trimming removed 4 bases from V and 2 bases from J; junction bases left unmatched: 5. The CDR3 is made up of 15 amino acids. CDR1 is MNHNS and CDR2 is SASEGT in the germline V gene. The CDR3 protein is CASSVGTGVAYEQYF. CDR3 DNA: TGTGCCAGCAGTGTCGGGACAGGGGTCGCCTACGAGCAGTACTTC.

This clonotype has only a few counts. The chain is built from TRBV7-9 and TRBJ1-5; no clear D gene. Germline values: CDR1 SEHNR, CDR2 FQNEAQ (reference sequence). The CDR3 covers 12 residues. Trimming left V 4 bases short and J 6 bases short, with 7 bases between. The CDR3 spells CASSSVGQPQHF. CDR3 DNA sequence: TGTGCCAGCAGCTCCGTGGGTCAGCCCCAGCATTTT.

The CDR3 spells CASSPQGAGTEAFF. For the CDR3, the DNA is TGTGCCAGCAGCCCCCAGGGGGCTGGCACTGAAGCTTTCTTT. The chain links TRBV7-2 to TRBJ1-1, with TRBD1 matching over 8 bases. Germline trimming cut 5 bases from V and 4 bases from J; bases unmatched to any gene: 6. The germline gives CDR1 SGHTA, CDR2 FQGNSA. This CDR3 contains 14 residues.

The chain couples TRBV20-1 to TRBJ2-1; no firm D call. The CDR3 covers 10 residues. Per the germline V gene, CDR1 is DFQATT and CDR2 is SNEGSKA (reference sequence). V was cut by 3 bases and J by 10 bases, with 7 bases left in between. CDR3 in amino acids: CSASSREQFF. The CDR3 nucleotides read TGCAGTGCTAGTAGCCGCGAGCAGTTCTTC.

There are a few counts of this clonotype. This chain uses TRBV20-1 with TRBJ1-2, with D maybe TRBD1 (6 bases). The length of the CDR3 is 13 residues. Germline V gene sequence: CDR1 DFQATT, CDR2 SNEGSKA (reference sequence). The V gene lost 6 bases and the J gene lost 4 bases, with 15 bases spanning the gap. The CDR3 nucleotides read TGCAGTGCCAGCCACAGGGAGGTCTATGGCTACACCTTC. Its translation is CSASHREVYGYTF.

The chain has TRBV4-1 and TRBJ1-2, with 7 positions matching TRBD1. CDR3 size: 15 residues. CDR1 is MGHRA and CDR2 is YSYEKL in the germline V gene. J gave up 2 bases and V 4 bases, and 7 bases lay outside the gene matches. The CDR3 DNA reads as TGCGCCAGCAGCCTCCTACCGACAGGGAACTATGGCTACACCTTC. This sequence encodes CASSLLPTGNYGYTF.

This clonotype was found a few times. The gene calls are TRBV12-3 or TRBV12-4 and TRBJ2-6, with a possible D match to TRBD2 (6 bases). This CDR3 has 18 residues. V was cut by 4 bases and J by 1 base, with 17 bases left in between. The CDR3 DNA is TGTGCCAGCAGTTCCCGGGGCGGGGCCCTATCTGGGGCCAACGTCCTGACTTTC. Amino acids: CASSSRGGALSGANVLTF.